Below, 8 T cell receptor beta chains from the same sample are listed, as sequenced in a study of OX40 agonist ivuxolimab in advanced cancers. Assay used: immunoSEQ multiplex PCR; TCRdb lists only in-frame clones, some missing. The sample consists of approximately 92,000 clones, 95% to 96% of them appearing once. Material: CD4+ or CD8+ T cells sorted from blood, obtained in a trial of the OX40 agonist ivuxolimab. The origin of the receptors is an adult with an advanced solid tumor such as melanoma, head and neck, liver or kidney cancer.

This clone was picked up one time. The rearrangement uses TRBV28 and TRBJ1-5; D gene ambiguous. The CDR3 contains 14 residues. Per the germline V gene, CDR1 is MDHEN and CDR2 is SYDVKM. The V gene lost 3 bases and the J gene lost 3 bases, with 9 bases spanning the gap. The CDR3 coding sequence is TGTGCCAGCAGTTTTTTGGGTTACAATCAGCCCCAGCATTTT. Its translation: CASSFLGYNQPQHF.

The rearrangement joins TRBV28 to TRBJ1-2, with no clear D. The CDR3 contains 14 residues. V was trimmed by 3 bases and J by 2 bases, leaving 10 bases between them. The germline V gene has CDR1 MDHEN and CDR2 SYDVKM. The DNA of the CDR3 is TGTGCCAGCAGTTTCGCGGAGGCGAACTATGGCTACACCTTC. This encodes CASSFAEANYGYTF.

The CDR3 loop is CASISSGDFYEQYF. The DNA of the CDR3 is TGTGCCAGCATTTCATCGGGGGACTTCTACGAGCAGTACTTC. V gene TRBV2 combines with J gene TRBJ2-7, with D maybe TRBD2 (6 bases). This CDR3 region has 14 residues. With 7 bases removed from V and 3 bases from J, the gap between germline ends came to 16 bases. Germline V gene sequence: CDR1 SNHLY, CDR2 FYNNEI.

This clone is a singleton in its sample. The CDR3 here is CASSDPDRGPTEEQYF. CDR3 bases: TGTGCCAGCAGCGACCCTGACAGGGGGCCGACGGAGGAGCAGTACTTC. The rearrangement links TRBV7-9 to TRBJ2-7, with 10 nucleotides matching TRBD1. Trimming removed 5 bases from V and 7 bases from J; junction bases left unmatched: 14. Germline CDR1 and CDR2: SEHNR and FQNEAQ (reference sequence). This CDR3 spans 16 amino acids.

The rearrangement uses TRBV7-9 and TRBJ1-1, with TRBD1 as a possible D gene (5 bases). The germline V and J ends were trimmed by 5 bases and 3 bases, with 10 bases remaining between them. The germline V gene has CDR1 SEHNR and CDR2 FQNEAQ (reference sequence). CDR3 size: 13 residues. The CDR3 protein is CASSPGGDTEAFF. CDR3 coding DNA: TGTGCCAGCAGCCCGGGGGGTGACACTGAAGCTTTCTTT.

The chain joins TRBV5-1 to TRBJ1-1; D may be TRBD1 (6 bases). CDR1 and CDR2 from the germline V gene are SGHRS and YFSETQ. CDR3 length: 14 residues. The V end was cut by 4 bases, the J end by 0 bases, with 10 bases between. The CDR3 DNA reads TGCGCCAGCAGCACCGGGACACTGAACACTGAAGCTTTCTTT. Translation gives CASSTGTLNTEAFF.

The genes are TRBV4-3 and TRBJ2-1; D gene uncertain. The CDR3 contains 16 residues. CDR1 and CDR2 from the germline V gene are LGHNA and YSLEER. V gave up 0 bases and J gave up 2 bases, with 11 bases separating them. For the CDR3, the DNA is TGCGCCAGCAGCCAAGATGTGGGCCCGCCCTACAATGAGCAGTTCTTC. Translating gives CASSQDVGPPYNEQFF.

The chain recombines TRBV5-4 with TRBJ2-5; a weak D match, TRBD2 (5 bases). Trimming stripped 0 bases from V and 1 base from J, with 7 bases between. Germline V CDR1 and CDR2: SGHNT, YYREEE (reference sequence). The CDR3 length is 14 residues. CDR3 in DNA: TGTGCCAGCAGCTTGGGGACTGCCCAAGAGACCCAGTACTTC. This codes for CASSLGTAQETQYF.